This entry is about one T cell receptor beta chain. In the original analysis: Cell counts per sample came from amplifying reference gene primers. The protocol was immunoSEQ multiplex PCR, while the TCRdb copy is restricted to in-frame clones and leaves out a portion. The D gene and trimming were derived from the DNA, and the V and J assignments and clone size from that table. The table shows 200,000 to 300,000 clones, with approximately 87% occurring only once. The entry originates in a study of blood T cell repertoires in COVID-19. Study details: The cDNA or gDNA used as material had been derived from T cells, B-cell-depleted T cells, or PBMCs.

The V segment lost 1 base and the J segment 4 bases; nucleotides outside the gene matches: 7. The germline CDR1 and CDR2 sequences are LNHNV and YYDKDF (reference sequence). The CDR3 sequence is 17 residues long. The V gene is TRBV15, the J gene TRBJ2-1, with 10 positions matching TRBD2. Specimen: peripheral blood. The source is a middle-aged woman who had recovered from COVID-19. CDR3 loop: CATSRVAGLARYNEQFF. CDR3 sequence (DNA): TGTGCCACCAGCAGAGTAGCGGGACTAGCGAGATACAATGAGCAGTTCTTC.